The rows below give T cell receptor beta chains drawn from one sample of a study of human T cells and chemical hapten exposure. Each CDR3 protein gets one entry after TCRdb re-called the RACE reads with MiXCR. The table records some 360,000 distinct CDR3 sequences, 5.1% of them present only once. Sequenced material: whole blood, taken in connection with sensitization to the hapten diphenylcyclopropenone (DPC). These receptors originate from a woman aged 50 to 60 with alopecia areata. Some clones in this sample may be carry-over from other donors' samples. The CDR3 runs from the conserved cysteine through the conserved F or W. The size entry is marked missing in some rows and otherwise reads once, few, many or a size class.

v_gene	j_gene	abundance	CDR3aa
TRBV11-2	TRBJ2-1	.	CASSREPSGAGEQFF
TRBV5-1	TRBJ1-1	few	CASSGDRATEAFF
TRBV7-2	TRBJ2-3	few	CASSPTSGIIADTQYF
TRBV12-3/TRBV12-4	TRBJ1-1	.	CASSFWGAYSEAFF
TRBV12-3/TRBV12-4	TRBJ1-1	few	CASSFTGQNTEAFF
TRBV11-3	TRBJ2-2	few	CASSLGGGRNTGELFF
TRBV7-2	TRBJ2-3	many	CASSSRTSGADTQYF
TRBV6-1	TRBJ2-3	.	CASSEFGGGPTDTQYF
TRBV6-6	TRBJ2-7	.	CASSYLGRSSGYEQYF
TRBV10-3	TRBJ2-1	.	CAISDGSGYNEQFF
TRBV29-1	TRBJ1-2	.	CSVGDSNYGYTF
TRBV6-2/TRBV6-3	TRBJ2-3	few	CASRRASDTQYF
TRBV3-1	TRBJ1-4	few	CASSPLRQGGEKLFF
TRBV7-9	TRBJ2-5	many	CASSLAGETQYF
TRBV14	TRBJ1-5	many	CASSQDGNQPQHF
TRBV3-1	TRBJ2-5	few	CASSQIIETQYF
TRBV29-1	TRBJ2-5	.	CSVDLTGGKETQYF
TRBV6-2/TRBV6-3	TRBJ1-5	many	CASSYSRGFGQPQHF
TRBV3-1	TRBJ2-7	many	CASSQGSTDRRQF
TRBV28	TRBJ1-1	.	CASSAGRGRGTEAFF
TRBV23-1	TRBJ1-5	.	CASSQSIQGEYQPQHF
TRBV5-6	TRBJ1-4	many	CASSFRGALVGKLFF
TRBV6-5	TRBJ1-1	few	CASSHNRGSEAFF
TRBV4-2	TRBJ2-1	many	CASSQDWDLDNEQFF
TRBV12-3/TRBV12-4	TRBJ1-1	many	CASSVFEEGAFF
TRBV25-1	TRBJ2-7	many	CASRGLSYEQYF
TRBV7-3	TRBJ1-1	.	CASSPQGPGTEAFF
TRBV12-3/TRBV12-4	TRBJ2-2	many	CASSSRTGWGELFF
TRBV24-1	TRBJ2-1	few	CATSGTGGRNEQFF
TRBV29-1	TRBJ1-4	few	CSVVSGFGEKLFF
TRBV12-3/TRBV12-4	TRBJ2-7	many	CVRDPWCEQYF
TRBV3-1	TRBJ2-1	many	CASSRPNEQFF
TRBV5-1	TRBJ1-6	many	CASSLGVGGDSPLHF
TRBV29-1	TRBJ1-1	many	CSVKGQLNTEAFF
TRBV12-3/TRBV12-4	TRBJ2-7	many	CASSLAVTEQYF
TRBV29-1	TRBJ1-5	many	CSVQRDSNQPQHF
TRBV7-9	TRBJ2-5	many	CASSPGLAGGARVTQYF
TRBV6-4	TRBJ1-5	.	CASSEREDQPQHF
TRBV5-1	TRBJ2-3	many	CASSLDGALSTDTQYF
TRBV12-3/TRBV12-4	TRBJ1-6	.	CASSGDKYNSPLHF